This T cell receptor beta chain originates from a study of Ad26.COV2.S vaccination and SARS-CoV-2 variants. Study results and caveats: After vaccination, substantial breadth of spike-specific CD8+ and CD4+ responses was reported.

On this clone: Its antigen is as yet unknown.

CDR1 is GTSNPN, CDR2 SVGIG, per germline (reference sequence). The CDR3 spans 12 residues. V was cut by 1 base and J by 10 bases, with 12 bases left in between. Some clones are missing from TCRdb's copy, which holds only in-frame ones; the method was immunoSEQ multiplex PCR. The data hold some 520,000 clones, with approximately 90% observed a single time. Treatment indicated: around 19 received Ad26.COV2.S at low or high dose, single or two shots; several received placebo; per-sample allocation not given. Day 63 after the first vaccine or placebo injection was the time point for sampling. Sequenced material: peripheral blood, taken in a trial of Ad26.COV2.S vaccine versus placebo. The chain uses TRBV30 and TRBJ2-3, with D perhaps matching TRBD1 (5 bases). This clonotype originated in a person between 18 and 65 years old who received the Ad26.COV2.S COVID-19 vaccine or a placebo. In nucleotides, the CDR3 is TGTGCCTGGAGTGCAGGGCCGGCCGCGCAGTATTTT. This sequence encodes CAWSAGPAAQYF.